What follows is one TCR beta chain and its context. This specimen belongs to a study of blood T cells in healthy people across ages. Primed by a sample-barcoded 5' primer and a J-beta primer mix, a second PCR proceeded for roughly 6 to 12 cycles. TCRdb recomputed calls from the 5' RACE reads with MiXCR, one row per CDR3 protein. The sample lists 1.5 million to 2 million distinct CDR3 sequences, roughly 52% occurring once. Per germline, CDR1 PRHDT and CDR2 FYEKMQ (reference sequence). CDR3 length: 13 residues. Trimming stripped 3 bases from V and 8 bases from J, with 13 bases between. The sample was blood. This chain uses TRBV13 with TRBJ1-2; D call uncertain. The sequence came from a woman in her 40s in good health. CDR3 nucleotides: TGTGCCAGCAGCTTGGAGATCACCTACGGCTACACCTTC. This gives the protein CASSLEITYGYTF. The entire variable domain, with the rest obtained from reference TRBV13 and TRBJ1-2, is as follows: AAGVIQSPRHLIKEKRETATLKCYPIPRHDTVYWYQQGPGQDPQFLISFYEKMQSDKGSIPDRFSAQQFSDYHSELNMSSLELGDSALYFCASSLEITYGYTFGSGTRLTVV.